This T cell receptor (beta chain) was retrieved from a study of human T cells and chemical hapten exposure. Time point meaning: patch test 3, about 24 weeks after DPC sensitization. Treatment denoted: therapeutic diphenylcyclopropenone sensitization with weekly scalp DPC. From whole blood left unfractionated, total RNA was extracted. Germline V gene lookup returns CDR1 KGHDR and CDR2 SFDVKD. This CDR3 is built from 17 residues. With 3 bases clipped from V and 2 bases from J, the junction kept 4 bases outside the gene matches. MiXCR was run by TCRdb on the RACE reads, yielding one entry per CDR3 protein. The table has roughly 39,000 distinct CDR3 sequences, roughly an eighth seen once.

The gene calls are TRBV24-1 and TRBJ2-6; 9 nucleotides align to TRBD1. The input for sequencing was whole blood, taken in connection with sensitization to the hapten diphenylcyclopropenone (DPC). The TCR originated in a woman aged 40 to 49 with alopecia areata. Some clones in this sample may be carry-over from other donors' samples. The CDR3 is CATSDGQGTPGANVLTF. The CDR3 nucleotides read TGTGCCACCAGTGATGGACAGGGGACCCCTGGGGCCAACGTCCTGACTTTC.